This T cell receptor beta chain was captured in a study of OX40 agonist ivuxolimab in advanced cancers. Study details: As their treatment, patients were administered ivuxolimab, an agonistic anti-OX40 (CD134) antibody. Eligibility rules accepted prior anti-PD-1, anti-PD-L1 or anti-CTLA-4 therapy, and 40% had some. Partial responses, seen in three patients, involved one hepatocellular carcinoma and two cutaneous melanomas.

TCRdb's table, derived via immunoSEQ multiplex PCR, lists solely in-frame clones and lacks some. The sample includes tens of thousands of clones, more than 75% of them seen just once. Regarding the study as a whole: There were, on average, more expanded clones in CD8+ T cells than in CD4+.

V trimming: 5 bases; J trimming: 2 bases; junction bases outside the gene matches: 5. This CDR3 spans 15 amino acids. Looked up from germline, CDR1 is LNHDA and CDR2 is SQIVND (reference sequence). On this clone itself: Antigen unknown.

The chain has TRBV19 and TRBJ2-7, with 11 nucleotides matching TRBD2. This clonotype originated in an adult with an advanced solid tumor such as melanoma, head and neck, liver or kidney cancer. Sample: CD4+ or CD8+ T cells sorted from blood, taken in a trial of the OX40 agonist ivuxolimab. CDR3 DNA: TGTGCCAGTAGTGCGGGACTAGCGGTGGCCTACGAGCAGTACTTC. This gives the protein CASSAGLAVAYEQYF.